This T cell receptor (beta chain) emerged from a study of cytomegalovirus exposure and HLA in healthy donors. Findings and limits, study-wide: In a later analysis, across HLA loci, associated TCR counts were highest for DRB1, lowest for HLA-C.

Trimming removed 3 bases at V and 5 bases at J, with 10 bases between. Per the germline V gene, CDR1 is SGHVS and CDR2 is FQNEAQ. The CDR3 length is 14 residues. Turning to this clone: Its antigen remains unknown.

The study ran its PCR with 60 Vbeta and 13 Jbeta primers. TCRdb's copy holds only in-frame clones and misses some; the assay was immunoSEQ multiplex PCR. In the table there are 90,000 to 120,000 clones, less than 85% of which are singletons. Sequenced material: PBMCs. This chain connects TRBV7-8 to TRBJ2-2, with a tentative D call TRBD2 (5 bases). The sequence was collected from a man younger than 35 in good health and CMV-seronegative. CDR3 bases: TGTGCCAGCAGCTTGGCTAGCTGGACCGGGGAGCTGTTTTTT. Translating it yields CASSLASWTGELFF.